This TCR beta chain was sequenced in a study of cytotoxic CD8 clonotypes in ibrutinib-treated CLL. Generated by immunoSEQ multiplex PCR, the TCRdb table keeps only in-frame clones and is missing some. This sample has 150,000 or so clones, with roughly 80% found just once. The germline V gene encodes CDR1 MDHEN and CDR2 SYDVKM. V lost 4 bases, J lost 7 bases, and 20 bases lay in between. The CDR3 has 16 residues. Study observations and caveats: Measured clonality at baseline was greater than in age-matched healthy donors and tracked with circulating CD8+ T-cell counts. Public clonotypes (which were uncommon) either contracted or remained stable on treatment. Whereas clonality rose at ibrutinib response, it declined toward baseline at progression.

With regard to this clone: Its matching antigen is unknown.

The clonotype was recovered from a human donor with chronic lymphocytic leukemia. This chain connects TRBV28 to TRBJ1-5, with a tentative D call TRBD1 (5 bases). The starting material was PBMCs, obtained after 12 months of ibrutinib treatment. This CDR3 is CASSSSGAVISQPQHF. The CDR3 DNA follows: TGTGCCAGCAGTTCCTCTGGGGCAGTAATAAGCCAGCCCCAGCATTTT.